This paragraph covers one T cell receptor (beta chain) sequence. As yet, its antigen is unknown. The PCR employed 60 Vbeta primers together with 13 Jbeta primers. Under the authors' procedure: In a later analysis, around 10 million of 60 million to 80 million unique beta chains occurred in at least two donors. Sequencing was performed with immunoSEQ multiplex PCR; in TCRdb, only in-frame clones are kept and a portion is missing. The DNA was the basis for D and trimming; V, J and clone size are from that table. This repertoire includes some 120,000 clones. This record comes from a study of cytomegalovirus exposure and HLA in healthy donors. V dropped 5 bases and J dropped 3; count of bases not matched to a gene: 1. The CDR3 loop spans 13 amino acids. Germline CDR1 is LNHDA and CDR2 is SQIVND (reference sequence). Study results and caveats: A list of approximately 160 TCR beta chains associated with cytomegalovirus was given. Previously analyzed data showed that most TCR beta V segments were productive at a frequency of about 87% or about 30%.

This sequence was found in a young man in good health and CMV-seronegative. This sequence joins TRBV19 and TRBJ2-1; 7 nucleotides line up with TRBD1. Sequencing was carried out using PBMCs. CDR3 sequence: CASSGQVYNEQFF. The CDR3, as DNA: TGTGCCAGTAGTGGACAGGTCTACAATGAGCAGTTCTTC.